The 20 T cell receptor beta chains below all came from one sample that was sequenced in a study of cytomegalovirus exposure and HLA in healthy donors. The PCR used 60 Vbeta and 13 Jbeta primers. TCRdb keeps only in-frame clones here, not all; method: immunoSEQ multiplex PCR. The repertoire holds roughly 150,000 clones, with 70% to 85% as singletons. The material sequenced was PBMCs. The receptors were sampled from a woman aged 45-59 years in good health and CMV-seropositive.

The chain links TRBV29-1 to TRBJ2-5; maybe TRBD2 (6 bases). Trimming removed 4 bases from V and 1 base from J, with 10 bases in between. From germline, CDR1 is SQVTM and CDR2 ANQGSEA. This CDR3 is 13 amino acids long. CDR3 residues: CSVGVEGQETQYF. The CDR3 region has the DNA TGCAGCGTTGGTGTGGAGGGCCAAGAGACCCAGTACTTC.

V is TRBV6-6 and J is TRBJ1-6, with a tentative D call TRBD1 (6 bases). The length of the CDR3 is 12 residues. Germline assignment: CDR1 MNHNY and CDR2 SVGAGI (reference sequence). V lost 10 bases, J lost 8 bases, and 12 bases lay in between. The CDR3 bases are TGTGCCACCACAGGGCGGGATTCACCCCTCCACTTT. Protein product: CATTGRDSPLHF.

The chain couples TRBV15 to TRBJ2-2; D perhaps matches TRBD1 (5 bases). This CDR3 has 15 residues. Trimming pared 3 bases from V and 6 bases from J, leaving 14 bases between. Per the germline V gene, CDR1 is LNHNV and CDR2 is YYDKDF (reference sequence). The CDR3 loop reads CATSRLTASAGELFF. The CDR3 DNA follows: TGTGCCACCAGCAGGCTGACAGCGTCGGCCGGGGAGCTGTTTTTT.

The J gene is TRBJ2-3, the V gene TRBV25-1; 7 nucleotides agree with TRBD1. The junction had 3 bases not matched to a gene; V was cut back by 5 bases and J by 1 base. The CDR3 consists of 14 residues. Germline V CDR1 and CDR2: MGHDK, SYGVNS. The CDR3 DNA reads TGTGCCAGCAGTCGGACAGGAGGCACAGATACGCAGTATTTT. It yields the protein CASSRTGGTDTQYF.

The rearrangement joins TRBV6-5 to TRBJ2-7, with unresolved D. CDR1 and CDR2 (germline): MNHEY, SVGAGI. V dropped 2 bases and J dropped 3 bases, with 11 bases sitting between them. The CDR3 loop spans 14 amino acids. CDR3 in DNA: TGTGCCAGCAGTTACGGAGTGATGGGCTACGAGCAGTACTTC. It is translated as CASSYGVMGYEQYF.

The chain recombines TRBV27 with TRBJ2-5, with D maybe TRBD1 (6 bases). The J call may be mistaken, given a closer DNA end match to TRBJ2-7. Looked up from germline, CDR1 is MNHEY and CDR2 is SMNVEV (reference sequence). The CDR3 totals 14 residues. The CDR3 protein is CASSPYRDGYEQYF. The DNA for the CDR3 is TGTGCCAGCAGTCCGTACAGGGACGGCTACGAGCAGTACTTC.

The rearrangement joins TRBV7-2 to TRBJ1-6; no reliable D call. Trimming left V 1 base short and J 7 bases short, with 17 bases between. The CDR3 is 17 residues long. Germline CDR1 SGHTA, CDR2 FQGNSA. The CDR3 DNA sequence: TGTGCCAGCAGCTTAGGGTCGGCGCAGGCCGTCAATTCACCCCTCCACTTT. This sequence encodes CASSLGSAQAVNSPLHF.

The CDR3 DNA follows: TGTGCCAGTACAAGGGGCTTTGGCACTGAAGCTTTCTTT. Translating it yields CASTRGFGTEAFF. This chain uses TRBV19 with TRBJ1-1; maybe TRBD1 (5 bases). The CDR3 is 13 residues long. Trimming stripped 7 bases from V and 4 bases from J, with 13 bases between. Per the germline V gene, CDR1 is LNHDA and CDR2 is SQIVND (reference sequence). Full variable domain (outside the CDR3, taken from reference TRBV19 and TRBJ1-1): DGGITQSPKYLFRKEGQNVTLSCEQNLNHDAMYWYRQDPGQGLRLIYYSQIVNDFQKGDIAEGYSVSREKKESFPLTVTSAQKNPTAFYLCASTRGFGTEAFFGQGTRLTVV.

This chain connects TRBV7-2 to TRBJ2-3; possible D gene TRBD2, 6 bases. Germline loops: CDR1 SGHTA, CDR2 FQGNSA. This CDR3 comprises 15 residues. V was trimmed by 5 bases and J by 0 bases, leaving 12 bases between them. CDR3 residues: CASSEGLLSTDTQYF. In DNA form, the CDR3 reads TGTGCCAGCAGCGAGGGACTTTTAAGCACAGATACGCAGTATTTT.

This chain joins TRBV13 and TRBJ1-2, with 9 positions matching TRBD1. This CDR3 is built from 14 residues. V shed 0 bases and J 7 bases; nucleotides not matched to a gene: 3. CDR1 is PRHDT, CDR2 FYEKMQ, per germline (reference sequence). The DNA of the CDR3 is TGTGCCAGCAGCTTAGGGACAGGGGGAGGTGGCTACACCTTC. Residues: CASSLGTGGGGYTF.

The chain has TRBV27 and TRBJ2-3; TRBD2 is a possible D gene (6 bases). V dropped 7 bases and J dropped 3 bases, with 14 bases sitting between them. The CDR3 loop spans 14 amino acids. Germline V CDR1 and CDR2: MNHEY, SMNVEV (reference sequence). The CDR3 here is CASMEGLGTDTQYF. The CDR3 nucleotides read TGTGCCAGCATGGAGGGGTTGGGTACAGATACGCAGTATTTT.

This clone appeared a single time. The V call is TRBV7-8, the J call TRBJ2-2, with 8 bases identical to TRBD1. Trimming removed 4 bases from V and 1 base from J; junction bases left unmatched: 5. The CDR3 loop spans 16 amino acids. Germline V gene sequence: CDR1 SGHVS, CDR2 FQNEAQ. CDR3 nucleotides: TGTGCCAGCAGCTCCTACAGGGGGGAGAACACCGGGGAGCTGTTTTTT. Encoded protein: CASSSYRGENTGELFF. The full variable domain, completed using reference TRBV7-8 and TRBJ2-2, is GAGVSQSPRYKVAKRGQDVALRCDPISGHVSLFWYQQALGQGPEFLTYFQNEAQLDKSGLPSDRFFAERPEGSVSTLKIQRTQQEDSAVYLCASSSYRGENTGELFFGEGSRLTVL.

CDR3 protein: CASSDPPGLAGTSYEQYF. In nucleotides, the CDR3 is TGTGCCAGCAGTGACCCACCCGGACTAGCGGGGACCTCCTACGAGCAGTACTTC. This chain connects TRBV6-4 to TRBJ2-7, with 12 bases identical to TRBD2. V gave up 2 bases and J gave up 0 bases; unmatched junction bases: 8. The CDR3 is 18 amino acids. CDR1 and CDR2 (germline): MRHNA, SNTAGT.

J is TRBJ2-4 and V is TRBV18, with 8 bases that match TRBD1. V lost 0 bases to trimming and J lost 2 bases; unmatched junction nucleotides: 3. The germline gives CDR1 KGHSH, CDR2 LQKENI. The CDR3 consists of 16 residues. The CDR3 coding sequence is TGTGCCAGCTCACCACCGGGCAGGGGGCCCAAAAACATTCAGTACTTC. Protein product: CASSPPGRGPKNIQYF. The entire variable domain, with the rest obtained from reference TRBV18 and TRBJ2-4, is as follows: NAGVMQNPRHLVRRRGQEARLRCSPMKGHSHVYWYRQLPEEGLKFMVYLQKENIIDESGMPKERFSAEFPKEGPSILRIQQVVRGDSAAYFCASSPPGRGPKNIQYFGAGTRLSVL.

This sequence joins TRBV6-5 and TRBJ1-1; the match to TRBD1 covers 8 bases. The CDR3 totals 15 residues. In germline, CDR1 is MNHEY, CDR2 SVGAGI. Trimming cost V 4 bases and J 5 bases; bases outside gene matches: 9. As DNA, the CDR3 is TGTGCCAGCAGTTTGGACAGGGCAGGGGAGACTGAAGCTTTCTTT. Translating gives CASSLDRAGETEAFF.

This clone showed up just once. The chain joins TRBV6-6 to TRBJ2-7; 10 bases fit TRBD1. The V and J ends lost 4 bases and 10 bases, in that order; junction bases with no gene match: 13. CDR1 and CDR2 (germline): MNHNY, SVGAGI (reference sequence). The CDR3 has 15 amino acids. This CDR3 is CASSFPDRGHINQYF. In DNA, the CDR3 is TGTGCCAGCAGTTTCCCCGACAGGGGGCATATCAATCAGTACTTC.

This clone has a handful of counts. This chain joins TRBV6-5 and TRBJ2-2; 10 nucleotides line up with TRBD1. This CDR3 spans 15 amino acids. The germline gives CDR1 MNHEY, CDR2 SVGAGI. Losses at the gene ends were 7 bases for V and 5 bases for J; bases not matched to a gene: 7. Here the CDR3 reads CASIDRTGGTGELFF. CDR3 DNA sequence: TGTGCCAGCATTGACCGGACAGGGGGGACCGGGGAGCTGTTTTTT.

This clone was observed once. This chain joins TRBV5-1 and TRBJ2-7; tentatively, D is TRBD1 (6 bases). CDR3 length: 16 residues. V dropped 0 bases and J dropped 3 bases, with 16 bases sitting between them. Per the germline V gene, CDR1 is SGHRS and CDR2 is YFSETQ. The CDR3 region has the DNA TGCGCCAGCAGCTTGGCAGGGGTATGGGACGGCTACGAGCAGTACTTC. Translation gives CASSLAGVWDGYEQYF.

V is TRBV12-1 and J is TRBJ2-1; the table gives TRBD2 as D, unverified against the DNA. TRBV12-1 represents a pseudogene. The CDR3 sequence is 18 residues long. The CDR3 sequence is CASSFPRLAGVSYNEQFF. The CDR3 region has the DNA TGTGCCAGCAGCTTTCCCCGACTAGCGGGGGTGTCCTACAATGAGCAGTTCTTC.

The chain combines TRBV7-2 with TRBJ2-7; 8 nucleotides match TRBD1. The V and J ends lost 5 bases and 2 bases, in that order; junction bases with no gene match: 5. There are 14 residues in the CDR3. Germline V gene lookup returns CDR1 SGHTA and CDR2 FQGNSA. The CDR3 DNA follows: TGTGCCAGCAGCACTGACAGGGGTCCCTACGAGCAGTACTTC. It encodes CASSTDRGPYEQYF.